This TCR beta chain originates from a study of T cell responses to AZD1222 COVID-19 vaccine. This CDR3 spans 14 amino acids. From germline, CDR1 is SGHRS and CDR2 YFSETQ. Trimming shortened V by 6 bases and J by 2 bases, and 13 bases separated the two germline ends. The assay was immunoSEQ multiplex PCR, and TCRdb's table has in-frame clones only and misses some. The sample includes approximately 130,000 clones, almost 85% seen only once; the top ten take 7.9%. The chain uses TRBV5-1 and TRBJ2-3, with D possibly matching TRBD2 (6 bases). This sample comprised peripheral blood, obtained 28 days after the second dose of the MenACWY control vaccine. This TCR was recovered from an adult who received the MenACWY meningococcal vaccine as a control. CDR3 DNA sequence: TGCGCCAGCATACGGGGAGGTTCCACAGATACGCAGTATTTT. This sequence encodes CASIRGGSTDTQYF.